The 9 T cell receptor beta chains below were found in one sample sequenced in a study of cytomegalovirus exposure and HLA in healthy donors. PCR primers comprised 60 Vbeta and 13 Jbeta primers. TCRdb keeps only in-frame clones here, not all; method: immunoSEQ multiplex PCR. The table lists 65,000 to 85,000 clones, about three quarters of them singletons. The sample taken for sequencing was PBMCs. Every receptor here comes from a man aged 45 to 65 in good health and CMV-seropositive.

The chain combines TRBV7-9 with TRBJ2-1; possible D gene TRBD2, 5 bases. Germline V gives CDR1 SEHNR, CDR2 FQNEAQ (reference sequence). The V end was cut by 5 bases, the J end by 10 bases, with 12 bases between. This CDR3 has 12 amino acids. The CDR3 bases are TGTGCCAGCAGCAGAGGGCAGTACGAGCAGTTCTTC. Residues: CASSRGQYEQFF.

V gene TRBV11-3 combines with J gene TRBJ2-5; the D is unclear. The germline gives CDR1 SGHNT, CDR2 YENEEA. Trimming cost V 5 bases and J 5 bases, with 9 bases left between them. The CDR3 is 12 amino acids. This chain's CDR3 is CASSLNGETQYF. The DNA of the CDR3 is TGTGCCAGCAGCCTCAACGGGGAGACCCAGTACTTC.

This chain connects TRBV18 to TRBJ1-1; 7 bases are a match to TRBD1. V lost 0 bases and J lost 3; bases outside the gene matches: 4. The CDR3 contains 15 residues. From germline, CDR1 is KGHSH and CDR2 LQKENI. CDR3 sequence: CASSPPGQLYTEAFF. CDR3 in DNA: TGTGCCAGCTCACCACCGGGACAGTTATACACTGAAGCTTTCTTT.

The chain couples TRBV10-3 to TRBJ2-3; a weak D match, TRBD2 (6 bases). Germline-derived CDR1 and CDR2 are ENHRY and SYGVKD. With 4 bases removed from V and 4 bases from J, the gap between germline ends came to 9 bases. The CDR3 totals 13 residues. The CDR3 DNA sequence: TGTGCCATCAGTGCCCGGGACTCAGATACGCAGTATTTT. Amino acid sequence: CAISARDSDTQYF.

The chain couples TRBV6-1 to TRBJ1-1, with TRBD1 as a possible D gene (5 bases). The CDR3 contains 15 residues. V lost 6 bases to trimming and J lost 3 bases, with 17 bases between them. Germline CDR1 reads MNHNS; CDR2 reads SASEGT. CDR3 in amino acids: CASRTPRAWDTEAFF. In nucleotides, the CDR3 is TGTGCCAGCAGAACCCCCAGGGCCTGGGACACTGAAGCTTTCTTT.

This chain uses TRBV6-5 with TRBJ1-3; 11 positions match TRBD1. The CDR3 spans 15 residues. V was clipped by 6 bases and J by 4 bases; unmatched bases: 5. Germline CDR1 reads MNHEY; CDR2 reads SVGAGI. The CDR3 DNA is TGTGCCAGCAGCGCTGGACAGGGGGCGGGAAACACCATATATTTT. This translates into CASSAGQGAGNTIYF.

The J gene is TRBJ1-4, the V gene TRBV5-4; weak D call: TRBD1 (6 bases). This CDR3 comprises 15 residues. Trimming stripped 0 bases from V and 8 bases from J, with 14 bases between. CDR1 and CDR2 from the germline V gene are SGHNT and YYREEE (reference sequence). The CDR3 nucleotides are TGTGCCAGCAGCTTGGGTGGGGACATTGGAGAAAAACTGTTTTTT. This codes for CASSLGGDIGEKLFF.

CDR3 bases: TGTGCCAGCCATCGATATGAGGGAGCGCGGTACCAAGAGACCCAGTACTTC. It specifies CASHRYEGARYQETQYF. This chain joins TRBV7-2 and TRBJ2-5; possible D gene TRBD2, 5 bases. Trimming removed 8 bases at V and 0 bases at J, with 22 bases between. The CDR3 sequence is 17 residues long. In germline, CDR1 is SGHTA, CDR2 FQGNSA.

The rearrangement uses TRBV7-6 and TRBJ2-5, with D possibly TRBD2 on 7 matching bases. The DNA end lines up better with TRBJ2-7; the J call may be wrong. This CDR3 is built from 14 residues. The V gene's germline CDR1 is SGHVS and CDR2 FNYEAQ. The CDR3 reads CASSFQGGGTEQYF. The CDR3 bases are TGTGCCAGCAGCTTCCAAGGGGGGGGAACCGAGCAGTACTTC.